These 3 T cell receptor beta chains originate from one sample sequenced in a study of identical twins' blood T cells. Via MiXCR, TCRdb re-called the 5' RACE reads, giving one row per CDR3 protein. The sample holds 300,000 to 450,000 distinct CDR3 sequences, roughly 28% seen once. The sequencing sample was made of PBMCs. Receptor source: a woman aged 18 to 55 in good health.

V and J are TRBV5-1 and TRBJ2-7, with D hard to call. V lost 5 bases and J lost 3, with 9 bases in between. This CDR3 region has 12 residues. Germline V gene data show CDR1 as SGHRS and CDR2 as YFSETQ. The CDR3 reads CASSIDYYEQYF. CDR3 nucleotide sequence: TGCGCCAGCAGTATAGATTACTACGAGCAGTACTTC.

This chain uses TRBV6-5 with TRBJ1-1; D is unclear. CDR3 length equals 13 residues. Germline values: CDR1 MNHEY, CDR2 SVGAGI. V shed 4 bases and J shed 8 bases, with 14 bases lying between them. CDR3: CASSSGGSREAFF. The CDR3 coding sequence is TGTGCCAGCAGTTCGGGAGGGTCAAGGGAAGCTTTCTTT.

The J gene is TRBJ2-2, the V gene TRBV10-2; 7 nucleotides line up with TRBD2. Germline V gives CDR1 WSHSY, CDR2 SAAADI. This CDR3 is 15 amino acids long. J lost 4 bases, V lost 3 bases, and 5 bases had no gene match. For the CDR3, the DNA is TGCGCCAGCAGTGAACGGACTAGAGTCACCGGGGAGCTGTTTTTT. Its protein is CASSERTRVTGELFF.